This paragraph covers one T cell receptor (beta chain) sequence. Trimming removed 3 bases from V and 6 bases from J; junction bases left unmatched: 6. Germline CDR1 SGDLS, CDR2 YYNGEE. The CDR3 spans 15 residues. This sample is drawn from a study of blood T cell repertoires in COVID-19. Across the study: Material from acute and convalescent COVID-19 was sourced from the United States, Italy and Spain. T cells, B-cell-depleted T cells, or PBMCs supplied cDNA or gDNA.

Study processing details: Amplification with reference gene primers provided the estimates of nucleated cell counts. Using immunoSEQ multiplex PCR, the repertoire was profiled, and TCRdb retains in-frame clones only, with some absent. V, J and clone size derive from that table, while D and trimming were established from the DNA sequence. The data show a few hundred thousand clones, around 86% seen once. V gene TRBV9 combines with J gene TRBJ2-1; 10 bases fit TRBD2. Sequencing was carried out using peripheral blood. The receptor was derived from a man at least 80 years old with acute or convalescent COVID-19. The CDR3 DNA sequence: TGTGCCAGCAGCGCCGGGACTAGCGAGATCAATGAGCAGTTCTTC. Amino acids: CASSAGTSEINEQFF. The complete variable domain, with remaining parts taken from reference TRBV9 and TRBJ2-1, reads DSGVTQTPKHLITATGQRVTLRCSPRSGDLSVYWYQQSLDQGLQFLIQYYNGEERAKGNILERFSAQQFPDLHSELNLSSLELGDSALYFCASSAGTSEINEQFFGPGTRLTVL.